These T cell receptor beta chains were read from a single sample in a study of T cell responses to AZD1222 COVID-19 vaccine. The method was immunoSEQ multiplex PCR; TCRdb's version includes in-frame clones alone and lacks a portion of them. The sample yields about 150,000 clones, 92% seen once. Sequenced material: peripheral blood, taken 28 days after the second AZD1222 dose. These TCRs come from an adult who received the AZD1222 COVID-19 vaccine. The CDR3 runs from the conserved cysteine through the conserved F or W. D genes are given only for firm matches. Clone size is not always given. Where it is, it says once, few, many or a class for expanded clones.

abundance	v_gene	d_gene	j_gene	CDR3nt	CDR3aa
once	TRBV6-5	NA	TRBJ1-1	TGTGCCAGCAGTTACAGCTGGGTAGGGCACACTGAAGCTTTCTTT	CASSYSWVGHTEAFF
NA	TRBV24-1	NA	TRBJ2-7	TGTGCCACCAGTGATCCCTTAGCGGACTCCTACGAGCAGTACTTC	CATSDPLADSYEQYF
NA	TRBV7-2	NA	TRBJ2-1	TGTGCCAGCAGCTTGCCCCTAGGAGTCCCCCGCCGCGATGAGCAGTTCTTC	CASSLPLGVPRRDEQFF
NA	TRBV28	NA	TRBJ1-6	TGTGCCAGCAGGGGACTAGCCGGAAGTTCACCCCTCCACTTT	CASRGLAGSSPLHF
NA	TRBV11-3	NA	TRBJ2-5	TGTGCCAGCAGCTTAGGGAGGGGTGCACATCAAGAGACCCAGTACTTC	CASSLGRGAHQETQYF
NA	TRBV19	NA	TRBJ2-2	TGTGCCAGTAAGGCGGGACCGAACACCGGGGAGCTGTTTTTT	CASKAGPNTGELFF
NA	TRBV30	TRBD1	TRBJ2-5	TGTGCCTCAACAGGGGGCTTAGAGACCCAGTACTTC	CASTGGLETQYF
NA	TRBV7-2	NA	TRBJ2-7	TGTGCCAGCAGCTCCTTTACTTCCTACGAGCAGTACTTC	CASSSFTSYEQYF
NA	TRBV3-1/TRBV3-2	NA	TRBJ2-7	TGTGCCAGCAGTCTGAGAGATGGTCGGCAGTACTTC	CASSLRDGRQYF
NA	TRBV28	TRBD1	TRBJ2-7	TGTGCCAGCAGTTACGGGACAGGGAACTACGAGCAGTACTTC	CASSYGTGNYEQYF
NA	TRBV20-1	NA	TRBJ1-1	TGCAGTGCTAGTGGGGCCCCGGCAGATAACACTGAAGCTTTCTTT	CSASGAPADNTEAFF
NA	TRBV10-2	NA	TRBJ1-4	TGCGCCAGCAGTGAAAGGGGGACGTCGGAAAAACTGTTTTTT	CASSERGTSEKLFF
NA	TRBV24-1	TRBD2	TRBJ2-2	TGTGCCACTCAAAAAGCGGGAGGGAACACCGGGGAGCTGTTTTTT	CATQKAGGNTGELFF
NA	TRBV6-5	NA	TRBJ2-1	TGTGCCAGCAGGAGGGACGGCTACAATGAGCAGTTCTTC	CASRRDGYNEQFF
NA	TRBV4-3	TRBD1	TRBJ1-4	TGCGCCAGCAGCTTAATCCCGTGGGGCAGAGGGACAGGGAATGAAAAACTGTTTTTT	CASSLIPWGRGTGNEKLFF
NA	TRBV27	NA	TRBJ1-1	TGTGCCAGCAGATCTCAAACAGGGATGAACACTGAAGCTTTCTTT	CASRSQTGMNTEAFF
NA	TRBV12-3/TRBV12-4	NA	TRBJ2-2	TGTGCCAGCACCATAGGGGGCACCGGGGAGCTGTTTTTT	CASTIGGTGELFF
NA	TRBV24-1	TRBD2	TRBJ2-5	TGTGCCACCAGGGTTAGCGGGAGCCAAGAGACCCAGTACTTC	CATRVSGSQETQYF
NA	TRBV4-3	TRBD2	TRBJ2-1	TGCGCCAGCAGCTTACAAGCGGGAAACTCCTACAATGAGCAGTTCTTC	CASSLQAGNSYNEQFF
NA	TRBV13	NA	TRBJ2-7	TGTGCCAGCAGCAGTGGACGGGACACGGCCGCCTACGAGCAGTACTTC	CASSSGRDTAAYEQYF
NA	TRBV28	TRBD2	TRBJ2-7	TGTGCCAGCACCCGGCCGACGGGAGGGAACCACTACGAGCAGTACTTC	CASTRPTGGNHYEQYF
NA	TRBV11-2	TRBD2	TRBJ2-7	TGTGCCAGCAGCTTAGACCACGGGACTAGCGTGTACGAGCAGTACTTC	CASSLDHGTSVYEQYF
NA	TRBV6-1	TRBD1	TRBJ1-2	TGTGCCAGCAGTGAACTGGGGACAGGGTTCTATGGCTACACCTTC	CASSELGTGFYGYTF
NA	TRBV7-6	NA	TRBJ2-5	TGTGCCAGCAGCGCCCAAGAGACCCAGTACTTC	CASSAQETQYF
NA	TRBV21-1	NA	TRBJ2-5	TGTGCCAGCAGCAAAGGCCAGCAAGAGACCCAGTACTTC	CASSKGQQETQYF
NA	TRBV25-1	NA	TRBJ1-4	TGTGCCAGCAGTGAAGTGGGGCTGCGGGAAAAACTGTTTTTT	CASSEVGLREKLFF
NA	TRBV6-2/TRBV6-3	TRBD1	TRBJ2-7	TGTGCCAGCAGTAGAACCCCCGGGACAGGGTACTCCTACGAGCAGTACTTC	CASSRTPGTGYSYEQYF
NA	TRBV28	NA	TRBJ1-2	TGTGCCAGCAGTTCGAGGTGGGGGGGCTATGGCTACACCTTC	CASSSRWGGYGYTF
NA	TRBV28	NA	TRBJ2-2	TGTGCCAGCACCTCGACAGGCCGTTACACCGGGGAGCTGTTTTTT	CASTSTGRYTGELFF
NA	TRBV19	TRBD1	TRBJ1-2	TGTGCCAGTAGTATAGTGACAGGGGGAGCACATGGCTACACCTTC	CASSIVTGGAHGYTF
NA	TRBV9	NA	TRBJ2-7	TGTGCCAGCAGCCCCCGTGGGCAGGGCGGCGAGCAGTACTTC	CASSPRGQGGEQYF
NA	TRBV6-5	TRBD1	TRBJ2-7	TGTGCCAGCAGTTATTCGGAGACAGGGGTTTACTACGAGCAGTACTTC	CASSYSETGVYYEQYF
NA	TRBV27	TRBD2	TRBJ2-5	TGTGCCAGCAGTCCGGGGTGGACTAGCGGGGGTGAAGAGACCCAGTACTTC	CASSPGWTSGGEETQYF
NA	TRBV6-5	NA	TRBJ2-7	TGTGCCAGCAGGTCTCCTGGCGAGCAGTACTTC	CASRSPGEQYF
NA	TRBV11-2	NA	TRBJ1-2	TGTGCCAGCAGCTTGACAGGCAAACCAGGCTACACCTTC	CASSLTGKPGYTF
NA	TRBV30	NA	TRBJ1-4	TGTGCCTGGAGTAGGGGGGCGTATGAAAAACTGTTTTTT	CAWSRGAYEKLFF